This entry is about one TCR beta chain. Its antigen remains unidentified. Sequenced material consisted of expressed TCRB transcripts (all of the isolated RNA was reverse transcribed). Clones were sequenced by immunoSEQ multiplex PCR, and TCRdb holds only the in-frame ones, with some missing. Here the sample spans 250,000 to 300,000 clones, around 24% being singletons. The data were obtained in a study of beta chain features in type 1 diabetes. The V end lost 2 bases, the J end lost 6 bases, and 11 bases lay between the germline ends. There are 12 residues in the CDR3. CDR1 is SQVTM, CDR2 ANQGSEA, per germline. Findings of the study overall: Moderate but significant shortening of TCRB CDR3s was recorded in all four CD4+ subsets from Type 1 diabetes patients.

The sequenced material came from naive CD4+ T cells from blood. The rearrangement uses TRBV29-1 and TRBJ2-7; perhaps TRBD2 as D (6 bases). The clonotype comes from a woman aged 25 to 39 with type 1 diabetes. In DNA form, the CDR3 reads TGCAGCGTTGAATTTGGGGGAGGCGAGCAGTACTTC. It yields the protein CSVEFGGGEQYF.